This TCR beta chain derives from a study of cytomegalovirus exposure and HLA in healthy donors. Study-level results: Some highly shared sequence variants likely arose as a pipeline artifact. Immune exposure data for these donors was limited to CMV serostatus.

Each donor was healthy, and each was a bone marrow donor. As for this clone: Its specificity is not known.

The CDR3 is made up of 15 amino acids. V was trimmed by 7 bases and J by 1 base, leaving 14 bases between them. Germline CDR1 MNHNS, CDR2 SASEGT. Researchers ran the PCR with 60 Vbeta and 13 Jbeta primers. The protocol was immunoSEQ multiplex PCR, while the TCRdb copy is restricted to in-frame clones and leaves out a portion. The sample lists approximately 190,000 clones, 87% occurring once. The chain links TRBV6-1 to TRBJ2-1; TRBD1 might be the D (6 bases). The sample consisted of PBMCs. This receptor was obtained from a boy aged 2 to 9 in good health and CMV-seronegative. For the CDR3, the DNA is TGTGCCAGCATGACTCGGGACATATCCTACAATGAGCAGTTCTTC. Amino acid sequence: CASMTRDISYNEQFF.